The next 14 T cell receptor beta chains were all read from a single sample in a study of CD8 T cells in Susac syndrome. Roughly 0.5 to 1 ug RNA was reverse transcribed with random hexamers. TCRdb passed the immunoSEQ multiplex PCR reads through MiXCR, listing each CDR3 protein once. Of some 150,000 distinct CDR3 sequences listed, approximately 95% were seen once; the top ten hold 0.16%. The specimen was CD4+ T cells from PBMCs. The origin of the receptors is a human donor with Susac syndrome.

The V call is TRBV7-8, the J call TRBJ1-2, with D perhaps TRBD1 (5 bases). Germline assignment: CDR1 SGHVS and CDR2 FQNEAQ. With 1 base removed from V and 8 bases from J, the gap between germline ends came to 17 bases. The CDR3 totals 15 residues. For the CDR3, the DNA is TGTGCCAGCAGCTTAGGGGCGGTGGGACTAAGAGGCTACACCTTC. Protein product: CASSLGAVGLRGYTF.

The chain couples TRBV12-3 or TRBV12-4 to TRBJ1-2, with TRBD1 identical over 10 bases. Trimming at V came to 6 bases and at J to 8 bases, leaving 9 bases not matched to a gene. The CDR3 covers 14 residues. CDR3 nucleotide sequence: TGTGCCAGCAGAGTCAGCGGGACAGGGGAAGGCTACACCTTC. Its protein product is CASRVSGTGEGYTF.

This clonotype occurred a few times. This chain joins TRBV9 and TRBJ1-5; D ambiguous. Germline V gene sequence: CDR1 SGDLS, CDR2 YYNGEE. The V gene lost 2 bases and the J gene lost 0 bases, with 3 bases spanning the gap. The CDR3 contains 13 residues. The CDR3 spells CASSVGSNQPQHF. CDR3 nucleotides: TGTGCCAGCAGCGTCGGTAGCAATCAGCCCCAGCATTTT.

The chain uses TRBV3-1 and TRBJ2-3; D unresolved. Trimming took off 3 bases at V and 9 bases at J, with 10 bases between the two ends. The CDR3 extends over 12 amino acids. Germline V gene lookup returns CDR1 LGHDT and CDR2 YNNKEL (reference sequence). Here the CDR3 reads CASSHESQTQYF. The CDR3 coding sequence is TGTGCCAGCAGCCATGAGTCGCAAACGCAGTATTTT.

The V call is TRBV25-1, the J call TRBJ2-6; D uncertain. CDR1 is MGHDK and CDR2 is SYGVNS in the germline V gene. V was clipped by 0 bases and J by 3 bases, with 6 bases between them. The CDR3 loop spans 15 amino acids. The CDR3 coding sequence is TGTGCCAGCAGTGAATATCGGAATGGGGCCAACGTCCTGACTTTC. It is translated as CASSEYRNGANVLTF.

The chain links TRBV7-2 to TRBJ2-7; D not certain. CDR1 SGHTA and CDR2 FQGNSA come from the germline V gene. The CDR3 contains 14 residues. Trimming removed 1 base at V and 4 bases at J, with 11 bases between. CDR3 amino acids: CASSLGPERYEQYF. CDR3 in DNA: TGTGCCAGCAGCTTAGGCCCAGAGCGATACGAGCAGTACTTC.

This chain uses TRBV3-1 with TRBJ2-7, with 7 positions matching TRBD1. V lost 0 bases, J lost 6 bases, and 8 bases stayed unmatched. There are 15 residues in the CDR3. Germline V CDR1 and CDR2: LGHDT, YNNKEL (reference sequence). CDR3 in DNA: TGTGCCAGCAGCCAAGAAGGGACAGCTGTATCCGAGCAGTACTTC. Its protein product is CASSQEGTAVSEQYF.

V is TRBV29-1 and J is TRBJ2-7; D remains unclear. V was shortened by 0 bases and J by 5 bases, with 8 bases between the two germline ends. In germline, CDR1 is SQVTM, CDR2 ANQGSEA. The CDR3 sequence is 12 residues long. CDR3 loop: CSVEDNDHEQYF. Here the CDR3 DNA reads TGCAGCGTTGAAGATAACGACCACGAGCAGTACTTC.

The chain uses TRBV12-3 or TRBV12-4 and TRBJ1-5; D gene unclear. The CDR3 is 16 amino acids. The ends were cut back, 0 bases at V and 2 bases at J, with 11 bases in the middle. For the CDR3, the DNA is TGTGCCAGCAGTTTAGCGCTAAGGAGGGGCAATCAGCCCCAGCATTTT. This translates into CASSLALRRGNQPQHF.

This clonotype was observed a single time. The chain employs TRBV15 and TRBJ2-3, with unresolved D. The CDR3 runs to 13 residues. CDR1 and CDR2 (germline): LNHNV, YYDKDF (reference sequence). V shed 0 bases and J shed 3 bases, with 4 bases lying between them. The CDR3 here is CATSRDPTDTQYF. CDR3 nucleotide sequence: TGTGCCACCAGCAGAGACCCTACAGATACGCAGTATTTT.

This sequence joins TRBV4-1 and TRBJ2-5, with 7 bases that match TRBD1. The CDR3 spans 13 residues. The trim removed 0 bases at V and 10 bases at J, leaving 5 bases unmatched. Per the germline V gene, CDR1 is MGHRA and CDR2 is YSYEKL. CDR3 loop: CASSQDLGGYQYF. In DNA form, the CDR3 reads TGCGCCAGCAGCCAAGATTTAGGGGGCTACCAGTACTTC.

This chain connects TRBV23-1 to TRBJ1-4; D may be TRBD1 (5 bases). TRBV23-1 is flagged as an ORF with uncertain function. The ends were cut back, 6 bases at V and 4 bases at J, with 18 bases in the middle. The CDR3 runs to 16 residues. In nucleotides, the CDR3 is TGCGCCAGCAGGCCCCTCGCGGGACGACTTAATGAAAAACTGTTTTTT. Amino acids: CASRPLAGRLNEKLFF.

This chain connects TRBV12-3 or TRBV12-4 to TRBJ1-1; the D gene is possibly TRBD1 (5 bases). The CDR3 spans 14 residues. V gave up 7 bases and J gave up 4 bases, with 16 bases separating them. CDR3 DNA: TGTGCCAGCATCAAAGGAGGGACGGGCACTGAAGCTTTCTTT. Protein: CASIKGGTGTEAFF.

The J gene is TRBJ1-6, the V gene TRBV2; tentatively, D is TRBD1 (5 bases). CDR3 length: 14 amino acids. Trimming left V 4 bases short and J 7 bases short, with 11 bases between. Looked up from germline, CDR1 is SNHLY and CDR2 is FYNNEI. Here the CDR3 DNA reads TGTGCCAGCAGTGTATGGACACAAAATTCACCCCTCCACTTT. Translating it yields CASSVWTQNSPLHF. The full variable domain, its missing parts supplied by reference TRBV2 and TRBJ1-6, is EPEVTQTPSHQVTQMGQEVILRCVPISNHLYFYWYRQILGQKVEFLVSFYNNEISEKSEIFDDQFSVERPDGSNFTLKIRSTKLEDSAMYFCASSVWTQNSPLHFGNGTRLTVT.